The entry below gives a single TCR beta chain sequence along with its context. Its cognate antigen is unknown. One end of the junction does not line up with germline, which may come from a read error. The data stem from a study of Graves' ophthalmopathy and Graves' hyperthyroidism. Study context: Before any treatment was given, at initial diagnosis, peripheral blood was collected. General observations from the study: Most clonotypes expanded in thyroid above 0.001 frequency were present in blood too.

In germline, CDR1 is KGHDR, CDR2 SFDVKD. This CDR3 comprises 14 residues. Ophthalmopathy donors were characterized by moderate-to-severe activity, CAS of at least 3, NOSPECS of at least 4, and duration under 3 months. Diagnoses were established from clinical symptoms, serum thyroxine, TRAb, thyroid ultrasound and orbital computed tomography. Amplified material comprised TCR beta CDR3 regions derived from RNA transcripts. Investigators did first-round RT-PCR with HTBI primers, then second-round multiplex PCR. Using its own MiXCR run on the multiplex PCR reads, TCRdb lists one record per CDR3 protein. The repertoire holds about 740,000 distinct CDR3 sequences, with roughly 41% as singletons.

The J gene is TRBJ1-5, the V gene TRBV24-1, with D uncertain. This sequence was found in an adult man with Graves' ophthalmopathy. Sequencing was carried out using peripheral blood. This CDR3 reads CASSDYYGSQPQHF. CDR3 nucleotides: TGTGCCAGCAGTGATTACTATGGCAGTCAGCCCCAGCATTTT.